A single sample gave rise to the 5 T cell receptor beta chains below, sequenced in a study of siplizumab effects on memory and regulatory T cells. Data came from immunoSEQ multiplex PCR; TCRdb stores just in-frame clones and leaves some out. The sample has roughly 75,000 clones; 85% to 95% are singletons. Sequenced material: CD8+ T cells sorted from blood. The origin of the receptors is a human donor in good health.

In DNA form, the CDR3 reads TGTGCCAGCAGCTTAGGGAGACAGCCCCAGCATTTT. Encoded protein: CASSLGRQPQHF. The genes are TRBV27 and TRBJ1-5; D is ambiguous. The CDR3 runs to 12 residues. CDR1 and CDR2 from the germline V gene are MNHEY and SMNVEV (reference sequence). With 6 bases removed from V and 7 bases from J, the gap between germline ends came to 10 bases.

The gene calls are TRBV7-9 and TRBJ2-7; D remains unclear. The CDR3 consists of 15 residues. From germline, CDR1 is SEHNR and CDR2 FQNEAQ (reference sequence). Trimming pared 1 base from V and 3 bases from J, leaving 13 bases between. The CDR3 here is CASSLEIRADYEQYF. The CDR3 DNA is TGTGCCAGCAGCTTAGAAATTAGGGCGGACTACGAGCAGTACTTC.

The chain carries TRBV15 and TRBJ2-1, with TRBD2 matching 7 bases. The V segment lost 5 bases and the J segment 4 bases; nucleotides outside the gene matches: 11. Germline-derived CDR1 and CDR2 are LNHNV and YYDKDF (reference sequence). This CDR3 is 16 amino acids long. The DNA of the CDR3 is TGTGCCACCAGCGGATCTTCGACTAGCCCATACAATGAGCAGTTCTTC. It translates to CATSGSSTSPYNEQFF.

The CDR3 loop reads CASSRGDLRNTEAFF. In DNA, the CDR3 is TGTGCCAGCAGCCGGGGGGATTTACGGAACACTGAAGCTTTCTTT. The chain has TRBV4-2 and TRBJ1-1; D possibly corresponds to TRBD1 (5 bases). Trimming removed 4 bases at V and 1 base at J, with 13 bases between. The CDR3 consists of 15 residues. Germline assignment: CDR1 LGHNA and CDR2 YNFKEQ.

The rearrangement links TRBV18 to TRBJ2-1; 7 bases fit TRBD1. This CDR3 is built from 16 residues. V lost 2 bases, J lost 3 bases, and 7 bases stayed unmatched. Germline CDR1 KGHSH, CDR2 LQKENI. The CDR3 DNA reads as TGTGCCAGCTCACCATCCGGGACAGAGGGCTACAATGAGCAGTTCTTC. Translation gives CASSPSGTEGYNEQFF.